A single sample gave rise to the 31 T cell receptor beta chains below, sequenced in a study of Graves' ophthalmopathy and Graves' hyperthyroidism. Amplifying from RNA transcripts, the study obtained TCR beta CDR3 regions. Scientists carried out first-round RT-PCR using HTBI primers and then a second-round multiplex PCR. MiXCR, applied by TCRdb to the multiplex PCR reads, yields one record per CDR3 protein. The sample consists of 400,000 to 500,000 distinct CDR3 sequences, about 21% of them appearing once. The sequenced material came from peripheral blood. These receptors were obtained from a woman under 30 with stable Graves' hyperthyroidism.

V gene TRBV6-2 or TRBV6-3 combines with J gene TRBJ1-1; D is unresolved. The CDR3 has 17 amino acids. Germline values: CDR1 MNHEY, CDR2 SVGEGT. V lost 6 bases and J lost 8, with 28 bases in between. The CDR3 DNA follows: TGTGCCAGCAGGACGGGATTGCTCGAGGACTTGCGGAGGGAAGCTTTCTTT. Translating it yields CASRTGLLEDLRREAFF.

About this clonotype: The CDR3 end shows no conserved phenylalanine or tryptophan, and so a read error is likely. The CDR3, as DNA: TGTGCCTGGACTAGGGACAGCAATCAGCCCCAGCATTCT. Translated: CAWTRDSNQPQHS. The chain links TRBV30 to TRBJ1-5, with D possibly TRBD1 on 5 matching bases. The CDR3 consists of 13 residues. The germline V and J ends were trimmed by 4 bases and 1 base, with 8 bases remaining between them. CDR1 and CDR2 from the germline V gene are GTSNPN and SVGIG (reference sequence).

This clonotype has a handful of counts. CDR3 sequence: CASSLDTWNTGELFF. The DNA for the CDR3 is TGTGCCAGCAGCTTAGACACGTGGAACACCGGGGAGCTGTTTTTT. This chain connects TRBV7-9 to TRBJ2-2; D remains unclear. Per germline, CDR1 SEHNR and CDR2 FQNEAQ (reference sequence). The germline V and J ends were trimmed by 1 base and 1 base, with 7 bases remaining between them. The CDR3 spans 15 residues.

The sample holds many counts of this clonotype. The chain recombines TRBV28 with TRBJ1-2; no definite D call. The CDR3 totals 14 residues. Trimming stripped 1 base from V and 2 bases from J, with 8 bases between. In germline, CDR1 is MDHEN, CDR2 SYDVKM. The CDR3, as DNA: TGTGCCAGCAGTTTATTAGGCAGGAACTATGGCTACACCTTC. Residues: CASSLLGRNYGYTF.

This clonotype was counted only a few times. The chain recombines TRBV6-2 or TRBV6-3 with TRBJ2-1; a possible D gene is TRBD2 (5 bases). In germline, CDR1 is MNHEY, CDR2 SVGEGT. V was trimmed by 4 bases and J by 7 bases, leaving 17 bases between them. This CDR3 spans 15 amino acids. Here the CDR3 reads CASSSAQYTSNEQFF. The CDR3 DNA reads as TGTGCCAGCAGTTCCGCCCAGTACACTAGTAATGAGCAGTTCTTC.

This clonotype was counted many times. This sequence joins TRBV12-3 or TRBV12-4 and TRBJ2-5; no clear D. Trimming shortened V by 2 bases and J by 5 bases, and 9 bases separated the two germline ends. The CDR3 contains 13 residues. The CDR3, as DNA: TGTGCCAGCAGTTTAAGGGTAGGGGAGACCCAGTACTTC. Amino acid sequence: CASSLRVGETQYF.

In its sample, this clonotype was seen many times. V usage is TRBV6-1 and J usage is TRBJ2-5; D remains ambiguous. The germline V gene encodes CDR1 MNHNS and CDR2 SASEGT. CDR3 size: 13 residues. Trimming removed 1 base from V and 7 bases from J, with 10 bases in between. The CDR3: CASSEGHSVTQYF. CDR3 in DNA: TGTGCCAGCAGTGAAGGGCATTCGGTGACCCAGTACTTC.

The chain carries TRBV12-3 or TRBV12-4 and TRBJ2-7; 10 bases agree with TRBD2. V shed 1 base, J shed 9 bases, and the junction held 6 bases outside the gene matches. The CDR3 is 14 amino acids. CDR3 loop: CASSLGLAGDLQYF. The CDR3 nucleotides are TGTGCCAGCAGTTTAGGGCTAGCGGGGGACCTGCAGTACTTC.

The chain has TRBV15 and TRBJ2-7; D not resolved. The germline gives CDR1 LNHNV, CDR2 YYDKDF (reference sequence). V was trimmed by 0 bases and J by 4 bases, leaving 7 bases between them. The CDR3 loop spans 13 amino acids. The CDR3 sequence is CATSRDRRYEQYV. The CDR3 nucleotides read TGTGCCACCAGCAGAGATAGGCGTTACGAGCAGTACGTC.

This clonotype was recorded at least ten times. V is TRBV27 and J is TRBJ1-5; D ambiguous. The V gene's germline CDR1 is MNHEY and CDR2 SMNVEV (reference sequence). The germline V and J ends were trimmed by 2 bases and 6 bases, with 8 bases remaining between them. This CDR3 region has 13 residues. As DNA, the CDR3 is TGTGCCAGCAGTTTAAAGAAAACTCAGCCCCAGCATTTT. The encoded protein is CASSLKKTQPQHF.

There are many counts of this clonotype. This chain connects TRBV9 to TRBJ1-1, with D perhaps matching TRBD1 (5 bases). The germline CDR1 and CDR2 sequences are SGDLS and YYNGEE. The CDR3 is 15 amino acids. The V end lost 4 bases, the J end lost 0 bases, and 13 bases lay between the germline ends. This chain's CDR3 is CASSPWAGMNTEAFF. CDR3 DNA: TGTGCCAGCAGCCCTTGGGCAGGGATGAACACTGAAGCTTTCTTT.

The chain employs TRBV12-3 or TRBV12-4 and TRBJ1-6; the D gene is possibly TRBD1 (6 bases). The CDR3 loop spans 13 amino acids. The germline V and J ends were trimmed by 5 bases and 9 bases, with 11 bases remaining between them. CDR3 sequence reads: CASSRGTTSPLHF. The CDR3 DNA is TGTGCCAGCAGTCGCGGGACAACTTCACCCCTCCACTTT.

The sample holds many counts of this clonotype. J is TRBJ1-1 and V is TRBV27, with D unresolved. V shed 5 bases and J shed 7 bases, with 17 bases lying between them. Looked up from germline, CDR1 is MNHEY and CDR2 is SMNVEV (reference sequence). CDR3 length equals 14 residues. CDR3 residues: CASSRPSERFEAFF. For the CDR3, the DNA is TGTGCCAGCAGTCGCCCCAGCGAAAGATTTGAAGCTTTCTTT.

The table lists this clonotype with many counts. This chain uses TRBV15 with TRBJ1-5; no reliable D call. The germline V gene has CDR1 LNHNV and CDR2 YYDKDF (reference sequence). V shed 8 bases and J shed 2 bases, with 7 bases lying between them. The CDR3 covers 12 residues. CDR3 sequence: CATSRGNQPQHF. CDR3 coding DNA: TGTGCCACCTCACGGGGCAATCAGCCCCAGCATTTT.

Only a few counts were recorded for this clonotype. The rearrangement joins TRBV7-9 to TRBJ2-4; D may correspond to TRBD1 or TRBD2 (6 bases each). The CDR3 is 14 amino acids. CDR1 is SEHNR, CDR2 FQNEAQ, per germline (reference sequence). V was pared by 6 bases and J by 7 bases, with 16 bases between. CDR3: CASSSRGATNIQYF. In DNA, the CDR3 is TGTGCCAGCAGTTCAAGGGGGGCGACGAACATTCAGTACTTC.

This clonotype was found a few times. The chain carries TRBV20-1 and TRBJ2-5; the match to TRBD2 covers 10 bases. In germline, CDR1 is DFQATT, CDR2 SNEGSKA (reference sequence). The CDR3 consists of 12 residues. Losses at the gene ends were 6 bases for V and 4 bases for J; bases not matched to a gene: 2. CDR3 region: CSAGLAVETQYF. CDR3 DNA sequence: TGCAGTGCAGGACTAGCGGTAGAGACCCAGTACTTC.

There are many counts of this clonotype. One junction end does not reproduce the germline sequence, and a read error may be involved. Here the CDR3 DNA reads TGTGCCAGCAGTTTTTTAACCGAGGTGCACTTC. This codes for CASSFLTEVHF. This chain connects TRBV12-3 or TRBV12-4 to TRBJ2-7; D unclear. The CDR3 spans 11 residues.

A remark on this clonotype: One junction end does not reproduce the germline sequence, and a read error may be involved. The DNA of the CDR3 is TGTGCCAGCCTCCTGGGGACAGGGGATTTGTATAGTTCACCCCTCCACTTT. This encodes CASLLGTGDLYSSPLHF. The chain recombines TRBV2 with TRBJ1-6; 10 nucleotides line up with TRBD1. Per germline, CDR1 SNHLY and CDR2 FYNNEI. The CDR3 is 17 amino acids.

This clonotype was seen repeatedly, ten times or more. The chain is built from TRBV12-3 or TRBV12-4 and TRBJ2-2, with 7 bases that match TRBD1. This CDR3 is built from 16 residues. The junction had 8 bases not matched to a gene; V was cut back by 2 bases and J by 5 bases. CDR3 amino acids: CASSLMDRRRTGELFF. DNA for the CDR3: TGTGCCAGCAGTTTAATGGACAGGCGTCGGACCGGGGAGCTGTTTTTT.

This clonotype was observed at least ten times. The rearrangement links TRBV7-9 to TRBJ1-5, with D uncertain. CDR1 is SEHNR and CDR2 is FQNEAQ in the germline V gene (reference sequence). V was pared by 1 base and J by 3 bases, with 10 bases between. The CDR3 consists of 15 residues. The CDR3 is CASSLDGVANQPQHF. The CDR3 DNA follows: TGTGCCAGCAGCTTAGACGGTGTCGCCAATCAGCCCCAGCATTTT.

The V and J genes are TRBV6-5 and TRBJ2-7; D gene ambiguous. CDR3 size: 13 residues. From germline, CDR1 is MNHEY and CDR2 SVGAGI. The V gene lost 5 bases and the J gene lost 2 bases, with 10 bases spanning the gap. The CDR3 region has the DNA TGTGCCAGCAGTCCCTCGTCCCCCTACGAGCAGTACTTC. Its translation is CASSPSSPYEQYF.

This clonotype was observed many times. This sequence joins TRBV19 and TRBJ1-2; 8 bases are a match to TRBD1. Per the germline V gene, CDR1 is LNHDA and CDR2 is SQIVND (reference sequence). CDR3 length equals 13 residues. V was pared by 7 bases and J by 6 bases, with 7 bases of the junction left unmatched. CDR3 region: CASTGQGKNGYTF. The CDR3 DNA is TGTGCCAGTACAGGACAGGGCAAAAATGGCTACACCTTC.

This clonotype was detected ten times or more. V usage is TRBV27 and J usage is TRBJ2-2; D is unclear. Germline V gives CDR1 MNHEY, CDR2 SMNVEV (reference sequence). The CDR3 has 13 residues. Trimming pared 5 bases from V and 4 bases from J, leaving 8 bases between. CDR3 region: CASSITGTGELFF. The DNA for the CDR3 is TGTGCCAGCAGTATAACGGGCACCGGGGAGCTGTTTTTT.

The sample holds many counts of this clonotype. The J gene is TRBJ1-5, the V gene TRBV20-1; D unresolved. CDR1 and CDR2 from the germline V gene are DFQATT and SNEGSKA (reference sequence). This CDR3 is built from 14 residues. The germline V and J ends were trimmed by 6 bases and 4 bases, with 16 bases remaining between them. The CDR3 bases are TGCAGTGCCAACCCCCTCTCCCCAAATCAGCCCCAGCATTTT. Protein product: CSANPLSPNQPQHF.

Worth noting for this clonotype: Given a much more abundant clone one base away, this may be a read error. The chain links TRBV12-3 or TRBV12-4 to TRBJ2-1; D may be TRBD2 (7 bases). This CDR3 is built from 15 residues. CDR3 in DNA: TGTGCCAGCAGACCCTTGGGGGGGCAAAGCAATGAGAAGTTCTTC. This sequence encodes CASRPLGGQSNEKFF.

This clonotype was recorded many times. This sequence joins TRBV2 and TRBJ2-5; D perhaps matches TRBD1 (7 bases). CDR1 and CDR2 (germline): SNHLY, FYNNEI. The CDR3 has 12 residues. Trimming cost V 8 bases and J 8 bases, with 15 bases left between them. CDR3 DNA sequence: TGTGCCAGCGGAGGGACAGAGGGAACCCAGTACTTC. Protein: CASGGTEGTQYF.

This clonotype was counted ten times or more. The chain employs TRBV6-5 and TRBJ2-7; D possibly uses TRBD1 or TRBD2 (7 bases each). Germline V gene data show CDR1 as MNHEY and CDR2 as SVGAGI. This CDR3 is 16 amino acids long. V was shortened by 0 bases and J by 3 bases, with 15 bases between the two germline ends. In DNA form, the CDR3 reads TGTGCCAGCAGTTACTCGGGGGGAGGGGGCTTCTACGAGCAGTACTTC. This sequence encodes CASSYSGGGGFYEQYF.

This clonotype came up many times. The chain has TRBV4-3 and TRBJ2-5; D ambiguous. CDR3 length: 12 residues. Germline CDR1 LGHNA, CDR2 YSLEER. Trimming removed 0 bases from V and 7 bases from J, with 6 bases in between. The CDR3: CASSQDKGTQYF. The CDR3 DNA sequence: TGCGCCAGCAGCCAAGATAAAGGGACCCAGTACTTC.

This clonotype was found many times. This chain joins TRBV28 and TRBJ2-5; 14 nucleotides line up with TRBD2. This CDR3 has 17 residues. Germline-derived CDR1 and CDR2 are MDHEN and SYDVKM. V trimming: 5 bases; J trimming: 4 bases; junction bases outside the gene matches: 9. The CDR3 DNA sequence: TGTGCCAGCAGTGGACTAGCGGGGGGCCAGCGGGGAGAGACCCAGTACTTC. Translating it yields CASSGLAGGQRGETQYF.

This clonotype was observed many times. The J gene is TRBJ1-3, the V gene TRBV6-1; D is possibly TRBD1 (6 bases). Trimming took 1 base from V and 0 from J, leaving 10 bases between them. Germline V gene data show CDR1 as MNHNS and CDR2 as SASEGT. The CDR3 covers 16 residues. The CDR3 nucleotides read TGTGCCAGCAGTGAAGTGGGGGCCCTCTCTGGAAACACCATATATTTT. Translation: CASSEVGALSGNTIYF.

This clonotype was seen a handful of times. This may be a read error, as it is one base from a much larger clone. This chain uses TRBV30 with TRBJ1-5, with 8 bases fitting TRBD1. Germline CDR1 is GTSNPN and CDR2 is SVGIG (reference sequence). Germline trimming cut 7 bases from V and 5 bases from J; bases unmatched to any gene: 10. CDR3 length: 14 amino acids. The CDR3 loop reads CALRGRGPYQPQHF. CDR3 coding DNA: TGTGCCTTAAGGGGCAGGGGGCCCTATCAGCCCCAGCATTTT.